Listed below are T cell receptor beta chains from one sample, sequenced in a study of blood T cell repertoires in COVID-19. Generated by immunoSEQ multiplex PCR, the TCRdb table keeps only in-frame clones and is missing some. The table shows over 120,000 clones, with more than 75% occurring only once. The sequenced material came from peripheral blood. All receptors derive from a human donor with acute or convalescent COVID-19. The donor label of this sample is uncertain. Both conserved end residues are part of each CDR3. D genes are given only for firm matches. Only some rows state a clone size, as once, few, many or a class for expanded clones.

size	V	D	J	DNA	CDR3
.	TRBV7-2	TRBD1	TRBJ1-2	TGTGCCAGCAGCCGGGACAGGGGCTATGGCTACACCTTC	CASSRDRGYGYTF
.	TRBV3-1/TRBV3-2	.	TRBJ2-7	TGTGCCAGCAGCCAAGATCAACTAGCCCCCATGAACGAGCAGTACTTC	CASSQDQLAPMNEQYF
.	TRBV6-5	TRBD1	TRBJ1-5	TGTGCCAGCAGAGGGGACAGGGGACATCAGCCCCAGCATTTT	CASRGDRGHQPQHF
.	TRBV6-2/TRBV6-3	.	TRBJ1-2	TGTGCCAGCAGTTTGGGGACTGACTATGGCTACACCTTC	CASSLGTDYGYTF
.	TRBV6-6	TRBD1	TRBJ2-1	TGTGCCACGAGAGGGGGACAGCTATACAATGAGCAGTTCTTC	CATRGGQLYNEQFF
.	TRBV5-4	TRBD2	TRBJ2-7	TGTGCCAGCAGGCGGGGGGGTTCCTACGAGCAGTACTTC	CASRRGGSYEQYF
.	TRBV20-1	.	TRBJ2-5	TGCAGTGCTAGCTATGGAGAGACCCAGTACTTC	CSASYGETQYF
.	TRBV18	TRBD1	TRBJ1-3	TGTGCCAGCTCACCACCAGGGACAGGATATCCTGGAGGTCAAAACACCATATATTTT	CASSPPGTGYPGGQNTIYF
.	TRBV11-1	TRBD2	TRBJ2-5	TGTGCCAGCAGCTTAGGACTAGCTTTTCGAGAGACCCAGTACTTC	CASSLGLAFRETQYF
few	TRBV7-2	.	TRBJ2-1	TGTGCCAGCAGCCAATTTACAGCCGACAGTGAGCAGTTCTTC	CASSQFTADSEQFF
.	TRBV7-2	TRBD2	TRBJ2-3	TGTGCCAGCAGCTTAGGGCTAGCGGGAGGTCGATCTCCGCAGTATTTT	CASSLGLAGGRSPQYF
many	TRBV6-6	.	TRBJ1-6	TGTGCCAGCAGTTATAGCTCCTATAATTCACCCCTCCACTTT	CASSYSSYNSPLHF
once	TRBV30	TRBD1	TRBJ1-1	TGTGCCTGGGCTACCGGCCGGAGGGGGCCGAGGAACACTGAAGCTTTCTTT	CAWATGRRGPRNTEAFF
.	TRBV19	.	TRBJ1-2	TGTGCCAGTAGTATAGATGGGAGATATGGCTACACCTTC	CASSIDGRYGYTF
.	TRBV20-1	.	TRBJ1-6	TGCAGTGCTAGTGGACGGAGGGGCGGGGCGAGAATGAATTCACCCCTCCACTTT	CSASGRRGGARMNSPLHF